The 22 T cell receptor beta chains in this list originate from one sample, sequenced in a study of human T cells and chemical hapten exposure. One entry per CDR3 protein, called by TCRdb with MiXCR from the RACE reads. The top ten hold more than 13% of the sample, which has tens of thousands of distinct CDR3 sequences, around 9.4% seen once. Time point given: pre-sensitization, week 0. As to treatment: therapeutic diphenylcyclopropenone sensitization with weekly scalp DPC. Sample: whole blood, taken in connection with sensitization to the hapten diphenylcyclopropenone (DPC). The receptor source for this set is a woman aged 40 to 49 with alopecia areata. Some clones in this sample may be carry-over from other donors' samples.

The genes are TRBV20-1 and TRBJ2-2; TRBD2 matches 7 bases. Germline CDR1 is DFQATT and CDR2 is SNEGSKA (reference sequence). The CDR3 is 15 residues long. Trimming removed 0 bases from V and 1 base from J; junction bases left unmatched: 2. The CDR3 reads CSARDGRRNTGELFF. CDR3 DNA sequence: TGCAGTGCTAGAGACGGGAGGAGGAACACCGGGGAGCTGTTTTTT.

This clonotype was recorded at least ten times. This sequence joins TRBV6-2 or TRBV6-3 and TRBJ2-7; possible D gene TRBD2, 6 bases. This CDR3 region has 15 residues. The V end was cut by 2 bases, the J end by 1 base, with 12 bases between. CDR1 is MNHEY and CDR2 is SVGEGT in the germline V gene. In nucleotides, the CDR3 is TGTGCCAGCAGTTACGATGGGACTTCTTCCTACGAGCAGTACTTC. Translated, it gives CASSYDGTSSYEQYF.

The chain uses TRBV28 and TRBJ2-3; D assignment may be TRBD1 or TRBD2 (5 bases each). Deletions cut 5 bases from V and 1 base from J, with 13 bases between. This CDR3 spans 15 amino acids. Germline-derived CDR1 and CDR2 are MDHEN and SYDVKM. In nucleotides, the CDR3 is TGTGCCAGCAGTCTCGCGTTGGGGGGCACAGATACGCAGTATTTT. This gives the protein CASSLALGGTDTQYF.

This clonotype has ten or more counts. This chain connects TRBV7-9 to TRBJ2-7; the D is unclear. In germline, CDR1 is SEHNR, CDR2 FQNEAQ (reference sequence). The CDR3 is 12 amino acids. V was clipped by 1 base and J by 7 bases, with 8 bases between them. CDR3 residues: CASSLGLEEQYF. The CDR3 DNA is TGTGCCAGCAGCTTAGGATTGGAAGAGCAGTACTTC.

This clonotype was picked up many times. The CDR3 DNA reads TGTGCCAGCAGTTCCCGGGGTAGCGGTAGTGGTACGCAGTATTTT. Translation gives CASSSRGSGSGTQYF. The V gene is TRBV28, the J gene TRBJ2-3; D is possibly TRBD2 (6 bases). From germline, CDR1 is MDHEN and CDR2 SYDVKM. This CDR3 is built from 15 residues. Trimming removed 4 bases from V and 8 bases from J, with 19 bases in between.

The rearrangement uses TRBV3-1 and TRBJ2-1; 9 bases fit TRBD2. The germline CDR1 and CDR2 sequences are LGHDT and YNNKEL (reference sequence). CDR3 size: 16 residues. V was pared by 4 bases and J by 8 bases, with 12 bases of the junction left unmatched. In DNA form, the CDR3 reads TGTGCCAGCAGCCGAAAGGGTGGCGGGGGGGCCGATGAGCAGTTCTTC. It is translated as CASSRKGGGGADEQFF.

This clonotype came up many times. This rearrangement joins TRBV5-5 to TRBJ2-7; 7 positions match TRBD2. The CDR3 covers 15 residues. With V trimmed by 1 base and J by 0 bases, 4 bases remained unmatched. Germline values: CDR1 SGHKS, CDR2 YYEKEE (reference sequence). CDR3 in amino acids: CASSLLGGSSYEQYF. CDR3 coding DNA: TGTGCCAGCAGCTTGTTGGGGGGGTCCTCCTACGAGCAGTACTTC. Variable domain in full (rest from reference TRBV5-5 and TRBJ2-7): DAGVTQSPTHLIKTRGQQVTLRCSPISGHKSVSWYQQVLGQGPQFIFQYYEKEERGRGNFPDRFSARQFPNYSSELNVNALLLGDSALYLCASSLLGGSSYEQYFGPGTRLTVT.

The chain uses TRBV4-1 and TRBJ2-5; D ambiguous. V lost 1 base and J 4 bases, leaving 7 bases between the germline ends. The germline CDR1 and CDR2 sequences are MGHRA and YSYEKL. CDR3 length equals 13 residues. The chain's CDR3 is CASSQALIETQYF. The CDR3 nucleotides read TGCGCCAGCAGCCAAGCGCTGATAGAGACCCAGTACTTC.

This clonotype occurred many times. The rearrangement joins TRBV11-2 to TRBJ2-2, with 10 nucleotides matching TRBD2. CDR1 and CDR2 (germline): SGHAT, FQNNGV. V dropped 2 bases and J dropped 1; count of bases not matched to a gene: 1. The CDR3 extends over 16 amino acids. The CDR3 here is CASSLLAGVNTGELFF. CDR3 in DNA: TGTGCCAGCAGCTTACTAGCGGGGGTGAACACCGGGGAGCTGTTTTTT.

This clonotype occurred many times. V and J are TRBV9 and TRBJ1-2; D is unresolved. Germline-derived CDR1 and CDR2 are SGDLS and YYNGEE. Trimming removed 0 bases from V and 4 bases from J, with 10 bases in between. CDR3 size: 14 residues. The CDR3 sequence: CASSVETRSYGYTF. The CDR3 DNA reads TGTGCCAGCAGCGTAGAAACCCGAAGCTATGGCTACACCTTC. Variable domain in full (rest from reference TRBV9 and TRBJ1-2): DSGVTQTPKHLITATGQRVTLRCSPRSGDLSVYWYQQSLDQGLQFLIQYYNGEERAKGNILERFSAQQFPDLHSELNLSSLELGDSALYFCASSVETRSYGYTFGSGTRLTVV.

The rearrangement joins TRBV5-6 to TRBJ2-5, with TRBD2 identical over 9 bases. CDR1 is SGHDT and CDR2 is YYEEEE in the germline V gene. The CDR3 totals 16 residues. V was clipped by 4 bases and J by 1 base; unmatched bases: 8. CDR3 sequence reads: CASSTFSGGVQETQYF. The CDR3 DNA sequence: TGTGCCAGCAGCACTTTTAGCGGGGGAGTCCAAGAGACCCAGTACTTC.

This chain joins TRBV14 and TRBJ1-1; unclear D gene. V dropped 4 bases and J dropped 1 base, with 13 bases sitting between them. In germline, CDR1 is SGHDN, CDR2 FVKESK. CDR3 length: 15 residues. Here the CDR3 DNA reads TGTGCCAGCAGCCCCGAACAGCAGCGGAACACTGAAGCTTTCTTT. Its translation: CASSPEQQRNTEAFF.

In its sample, this clonotype was seen many times. This CDR3 is CASSQGQSNQPQHF. The DNA for the CDR3 is TGTGCCAGCAGCCAGGGACAGAGCAATCAGCCCCAGCATTTT. The rearrangement links TRBV11-2 to TRBJ1-5; 7 bases are a match to TRBD1. Germline V gene lookup returns CDR1 SGHAT and CDR2 FQNNGV. V dropped 5 bases and J dropped 1; count of bases not matched to a gene: 2. This CDR3 region has 14 residues.

In this sample, this clonotype turned up many times. This chain uses TRBV7-9 with TRBJ1-4; TRBD1 matches 7 bases. V shed 1 base, J shed 5 bases, and the junction held 4 bases outside the gene matches. Per the germline V gene, CDR1 is SEHNR and CDR2 is FQNEAQ (reference sequence). CDR3 length equals 15 residues. The CDR3, as DNA: TGTGCCAGCAGCTTAGGGGACAGAATAAATGAAAAACTGTTTTTT. Translation gives CASSLGDRINEKLFF. Based on the CDR3 plus reference TRBV7-9 and TRBJ1-4, the full variable domain is DTGVSQNPRHKITKRGQNVTFRCDPISEHNRLYWYRQTLGQGPEFLTYFQNEAQLEKSRLLSDRFSAERPKGSFSTLEIQRTEQGDSAMYLCASSLGDRINEKLFFGSGTQLSVL.

This clonotype was seen only once. The chain links TRBV20-1 to TRBJ1-6, with D hard to call. The CDR3 is 15 amino acids. Trimming shortened V by 5 bases and J by 10 bases, and 21 bases separated the two germline ends. Per germline, CDR1 DFQATT and CDR2 SNEGSKA (reference sequence). In DNA, the CDR3 is TGCAGTGCTCTCACCCCGGTTGGGGTGGGGTCACCCCTCCACTTT. This codes for CSALTPVGVGSPLHF.

This clonotype was counted only a few times. The chain uses TRBV7-6 and TRBJ2-3, with D unresolved. The CDR3 consists of 15 residues. From germline, CDR1 is SGHVS and CDR2 FNYEAQ. Trimming cost V 1 base and J 6 bases, with 14 bases left between them. The CDR3 region is CASSLDVSRSDTQYF. DNA for the CDR3: TGTGCCAGCAGCTTAGACGTCAGCCGATCCGATACGCAGTATTTT.

At least ten counts were recorded for this clonotype. The chain employs TRBV7-6 and TRBJ1-1, with 7 bases identical to TRBD1. In germline, CDR1 is SGHVS, CDR2 FNYEAQ. The CDR3 runs to 13 residues. V lost 5 bases, J lost 5 bases, and 5 bases stayed unmatched. The CDR3 DNA sequence: TGTGCCAGCAGCCAAGGACAGGTTACTGAAGCTTTCTTT. It encodes CASSQGQVTEAFF.

This clonotype was counted between two and nine times. This chain links TRBV18 with TRBJ2-1; 8 bases fit TRBD2. Losses at the gene ends were 3 bases for V and 8 bases for J; bases not matched to a gene: 6. The germline V gene encodes CDR1 KGHSH and CDR2 LQKENI. The CDR3 extends over 14 amino acids. DNA for the CDR3: TGTGCCAGCTCACCGACGGGACTAGGTGATGAGCAGTTCTTC. Its protein is CASSPTGLGDEQFF.

This clonotype was seen many times. The chain uses TRBV11-3 and TRBJ2-7, with 8 bases lining up with TRBD1. V dropped 5 bases and J dropped 5; count of bases not matched to a gene: 11. CDR3 length: 15 amino acids. Germline V gene data show CDR1 as SGHNT and CDR2 as YENEEA. In DNA, the CDR3 is TGTGCCAGCAGCCCCGGTCGACAGGGGCTCCACGAGCAGTACTTC. This encodes CASSPGRQGLHEQYF.

The table lists this clonotype with many counts. The chain has TRBV11-2 and TRBJ2-5; 11 nucleotides agree with TRBD2. J gave up 10 bases and V 1 base, and 5 bases lay outside the gene matches. The CDR3 consists of 14 residues. CDR1 and CDR2 (germline): SGHAT, FQNNGV. In DNA, the CDR3 is TGTGCCAGCAGCTTAGGATCAGGGACTAGCGGCCAGTACTTC. It yields the protein CASSLGSGTSGQYF. The whole variable domain, remainder taken from reference TRBV11-2 and TRBJ2-5, is EAGVAQSPRYKIIEKRQSVAFWCNPISGHATLYWYQQILGQGPKLLIQFQNNGVVDDSQLPKDRFSAERLKGVDSTLKIQPAKLEDSAVYLCASSLGSGTSGQYFGPGTRLLVL.

The gene calls are TRBV9 and TRBJ2-1; TRBD2 matches at 8 bases. The CDR3 contains 15 residues. After removal of 3 bases from V and 10 bases from J, the junction contained 12 bases not matched to a gene. From germline, CDR1 is SGDLS and CDR2 YYNGEE. The CDR3 loop is CASSAGGTRYGEQFF. Here the CDR3 DNA reads TGTGCCAGCAGCGCGGGCGGGACTAGGTATGGGGAGCAGTTCTTC.

This clonotype was seen repeatedly, ten times or more. The chain links TRBV11-2 to TRBJ1-6; possibly TRBD1 for D (5 bases). The V gene lost 1 base and the J gene lost 5 bases, with 9 bases spanning the gap. Germline V gene sequence: CDR1 SGHAT, CDR2 FQNNGV. The CDR3 sequence is 15 residues long. Here the CDR3 reads CASSLVGAHNSPLHF. CDR3 nucleotides: TGTGCCAGCAGCTTAGTAGGGGCCCATAATTCACCCCTCCACTTT.